This T cell receptor beta chain was sequenced in a study of T cell responses to AZD1222 COVID-19 vaccine. Study conclusions and caveats: Repertoire collection took place solely once the T cell response had peaked. Dominant at 160-218 and 743-854, vaccine-associated CD4 TCRs also spanned spike.

This table comes from immunoSEQ multiplex PCR, and its TCRdb copy is limited to in-frame clones, with some not included. The table has more than 150,000 clones, 75% to 90% seen once. Note on this clone: Its antigen is undetermined.

Looked up from germline, CDR1 is MNHEY and CDR2 is SVGAGI. With 3 bases removed from V and 2 bases from J, the gap between germline ends came to 10 bases. CDR3 size: 14 residues. The sequencing here drew on peripheral blood, taken on day 0 of AZD1222 vaccination. This clonotype was obtained from an adult in good health. The gene calls are TRBV6-5 and TRBJ2-5; tentatively, D is TRBD2 (5 bases). The CDR3: CASSYLTGQETQYF. Here the CDR3 DNA reads TGTGCCAGCAGTTATCTTACGGGACAAGAGACCCAGTACTTC.